A selection of T cell receptor beta chains follows, all from one sample in a study of blood T cell repertoires in COVID-19. Produced via immunoSEQ multiplex PCR; TCRdb's table is partial and in-frame only. The sample consists of 100,000 to 150,000 clones, about 86% of them appearing once. The sequenced sample consisted of peripheral blood. These receptors were taken from a woman in her fifties or sixties with acute or convalescent COVID-19. Each CDR3 is given with its conserved first and last residue. A D gene is named only where the DNA matches it firmly. Clone sizes are given selectively: once, few, many, or a class where the clone is expanded.

clone size: NA
D gene: TRBD1
J gene: TRBJ2-5
CDR3 length: 12
V gene: TRBV19
CDR3 protein: CASSIRGETQYF
CDR3 DNA: TGTGCCAGTAGTATCAGGGGGGAGACCCAGTACTTC

clone size: NA
D gene: NA
J gene: TRBJ1-2
CDR3 length: 13
V gene: TRBV15
CDR3 protein: CATSRDLEDGYTF
CDR3 DNA: TGTGCCACCAGCAGAGATCTAGAGGATGGCTACACCTTC

clone size: once
D gene: NA
J gene: TRBJ2-1
CDR3 length: 13
V gene: TRBV2
CDR3 protein: CASSRGTLNEQFF
CDR3 DNA: TGTGCCAGTAGTCGGGGAACCCTCAATGAGCAGTTCTTC

clone size: NA
D gene: NA
J gene: TRBJ1-2
CDR3 length: 15
V gene: TRBV11-2
CDR3 protein: CASSFNPGVGYGYTF
CDR3 DNA: TGTGCCAGCAGCTTTAACCCAGGGGTCGGCTATGGCTACACCTTC

clone size: NA
D gene: TRBD2
J gene: TRBJ2-5
CDR3 length: 17
V gene: TRBV18
CDR3 protein: CASSPGETSGRLETQYF
CDR3 DNA: TGTGCCAGCTCACCAGGGGAGACTAGCGGGAGACTAGAGACCCAGTACTTC

clone size: NA
D gene: TRBD1
J gene: TRBJ2-2
CDR3 length: 17
V gene: TRBV7-6
CDR3 protein: CASSLGRRTGSVGELFF
CDR3 DNA: TGTGCCAGCAGCTTAGGCCGTAGGACAGGGTCGGTCGGGGAGCTGTTTTTT

clone size: NA
D gene: TRBD1
J gene: TRBJ1-5
CDR3 length: 15
V gene: TRBV19
CDR3 protein: CASSTQDRDYQPQHF
CDR3 DNA: TGTGCCAGTAGTACTCAAGACAGGGACTATCAGCCCCAGCATTTT

clone size: NA
D gene: TRBD1
J gene: TRBJ2-2
CDR3 length: 16
V gene: TRBV5-1
CDR3 protein: CASSPTSGQDTGELFF
CDR3 DNA: TGCGCCAGCAGCCCAACCTCGGGACAGGACACCGGGGAGCTGTTTTTT

clone size: NA
D gene: NA
J gene: TRBJ2-7
CDR3 length: 15
V gene: TRBV28
CDR3 protein: CASSSLGQGSYEQYF
CDR3 DNA: TGTGCCAGCAGTTCCCTGGGGCAGGGCTCCTACGAGCAGTACTTC

clone size: NA
D gene: TRBD1
J gene: TRBJ1-1
CDR3 length: 15
V gene: TRBV27
CDR3 protein: CASIIGTGVNTEAFF
CDR3 DNA: TGTGCCAGCATCATCGGGACAGGTGTGAACACTGAAGCTTTCTTT

clone size: once
D gene: NA
J gene: TRBJ2-7
CDR3 length: 16
V gene: TRBV4-2
CDR3 protein: CASSQDFRTFSYEQYF
CDR3 DNA: TGTGCCAGCAGCCAAGATTTCCGGACATTCTCCTACGAGCAGTACTTC

clone size: NA
D gene: NA
J gene: TRBJ1-6
CDR3 length: 16
V gene: TRBV4-2
CDR3 protein: CASSQEKRGMNSPLHF
CDR3 DNA: TGTGCCAGCAGCCAAGAGAAGCGGGGAATGAATTCACCCCTCCACTTT

clone size: once
D gene: NA
J gene: TRBJ2-2
CDR3 length: 17
V gene: TRBV7-8
CDR3 protein: CASSLVARGRRTGELFF
CDR3 DNA: TGTGCCAGCAGCTTAGTTGCAAGGGGCAGGCGTACCGGGGAGCTGTTTTTT

clone size: few
D gene: NA
J gene: TRBJ2-7
CDR3 length: 13
V gene: TRBV7-6
CDR3 protein: CASSSSPGYEQYF
CDR3 DNA: TGTGCCAGCAGCTCGTCCCCGGGCTACGAGCAGTACTTC

clone size: NA
D gene: TRBD1
J gene: TRBJ2-2
CDR3 length: 14
V gene: TRBV6-5
CDR3 protein: CASSYEGAAGELFF
CDR3 DNA: TGTGCCAGCAGTTACGAGGGGGCTGCCGGGGAGCTGTTTTTT

clone size: NA
D gene: NA
J gene: TRBJ1-2
CDR3 length: 12
V gene: TRBV7-9
CDR3 protein: CAGEAVSYGYTF
CDR3 DNA: TGTGCCGGGGAGGCAGTGTCCTATGGCTACACCTTC

clone size: NA
D gene: NA
J gene: TRBJ2-7
CDR3 length: 14
V gene: TRBV4-1
CDR3 protein: CASSQDVDSYEQYF
CDR3 DNA: TGCGCCAGCAGCCAAGACGTAGACTCCTACGAGCAGTACTTC

clone size: NA
D gene: TRBD2
J gene: TRBJ2-1
CDR3 length: 15
V gene: TRBV2
CDR3 protein: CASFLTSGGSNEQFF
CDR3 DNA: TGTGCCAGCTTCCTGACTAGCGGGGGGAGTAATGAGCAGTTCTTC

clone size: NA
D gene: NA
J gene: TRBJ2-7
CDR3 length: 14
V gene: TRBV5-1
CDR3 protein: CASSLAGASYEQYF
CDR3 DNA: TGCGCCAGCAGCTTGGCTGGGGCCTCCTACGAGCAGTACTTC

clone size: NA
D gene: NA
J gene: TRBJ1-2
CDR3 length: 13
V gene: TRBV7-9
CDR3 protein: CASSSTGNYGYTF
CDR3 DNA: TGTGCCAGCAGCTCGACAGGAAACTATGGCTACACCTTC

clone size: NA
D gene: NA
J gene: TRBJ2-1
CDR3 length: 18
V gene: TRBV15
CDR3 protein: CATSRYQEGLASYNEQFF
CDR3 DNA: TGTGCCACCAGCAGATACCAGGAAGGGCTAGCGAGTTACAATGAGCAGTTCTTC

clone size: NA
D gene: TRBD2
J gene: TRBJ2-7
CDR3 length: 15
V gene: TRBV13
CDR3 protein: CASSSLGTSGAEQYF
CDR3 DNA: TGTGCCAGCAGCTCTCTAGGGACTAGCGGGGCCGAGCAGTACTTC

clone size: NA
D gene: NA
J gene: TRBJ1-1
CDR3 length: 13
V gene: TRBV30
CDR3 protein: CAWGINRDTEAFF
CDR3 DNA: TGTGCCTGGGGAATTAACAGAGACACTGAAGCTTTCTTT

clone size: NA
D gene: TRBD2
J gene: TRBJ2-3
CDR3 length: 17
V gene: TRBV4-1
CDR3 protein: CASSHGATSGGTDTQYF
CDR3 DNA: TGCGCCAGCAGCCATGGGGCTACTAGCGGCGGCACAGATACGCAGTATTTT

clone size: NA
D gene: NA
J gene: TRBJ2-2
CDR3 length: 13
V gene: TRBV2
CDR3 protein: CASSEIVVGELFF
CDR3 DNA: TGTGCCAGCAGTGAAATTGTAGTCGGGGAGCTGTTTTTT

clone size: NA
D gene: NA
J gene: TRBJ1-2
CDR3 length: 13
V gene: TRBV5-4
CDR3 protein: CASSMDSLYGYTF
CDR3 DNA: TGTGCCAGCAGTATGGACAGTCTCTATGGCTACACCTTC

clone size: once
D gene: TRBD1
J gene: TRBJ1-1
CDR3 length: 16
V gene: TRBV28
CDR3 protein: CASRGQGANWGPEAFF
CDR3 DNA: TGTGCCAGCAGGGGACAGGGGGCGAACTGGGGCCCTGAAGCTTTCTTT

clone size: NA
D gene: TRBD1
J gene: TRBJ1-1
CDR3 length: 15
V gene: TRBV5-1
CDR3 protein: CASRTQGAGNTEAFF
CDR3 DNA: TGCGCCAGCAGGACCCAGGGGGCTGGGAACACTGAAGCTTTCTTT

clone size: NA
D gene: TRBD1
J gene: TRBJ2-7
CDR3 length: 14
V gene: TRBV18
CDR3 protein: CASSRGQDSYEQYF
CDR3 DNA: TGTGCCAGCTCACGCGGACAGGACTCCTACGAGCAGTACTTC

clone size: NA
D gene: TRBD1
J gene: TRBJ2-5
CDR3 length: 16
V gene: TRBV19
CDR3 protein: CASSIRQGVKDETQYF
CDR3 DNA: TGTGCCAGTAGTATTCGGCAGGGGGTTAAAGATGAGACCCAGTACTTC

clone size: NA
D gene: NA
J gene: TRBJ2-3
CDR3 length: 13
V gene: TRBV6-5
CDR3 protein: CASSQEAGNTQYF
CDR3 DNA: TGTGCCAGCAGCCAAGAGGCAGGGAATACGCAGTATTTT

clone size: NA
D gene: NA
J gene: TRBJ1-5
CDR3 length: 15
V gene: TRBV7-8
CDR3 protein: CASSLGPGFNQPQHF
CDR3 DNA: TGTGCCAGCAGCTTGGGGCCAGGGTTCAATCAGCCCCAGCATTTT

clone size: NA
D gene: NA
J gene: TRBJ2-7
CDR3 length: 15
V gene: TRBV6-5
CDR3 protein: CASSYSGDSGYEQYF
CDR3 DNA: TGTGCCAGCAGTTACTCGGGGGACTCGGGCTACGAGCAGTACTTC

clone size: NA
D gene: NA
J gene: TRBJ1-2
CDR3 length: 12
V gene: TRBV12-3/TRBV12-4
CDR3 protein: CASSSQYYGYTF
CDR3 DNA: TGTGCCAGCAGCTCACAGTACTATGGCTACACCTTC

clone size: NA
D gene: TRBD2
J gene: TRBJ2-5
CDR3 length: 16
V gene: TRBV9
CDR3 protein: CASSVGLAEFQETQYF
CDR3 DNA: TGTGCCAGCAGCGTCGGACTAGCGGAGTTCCAAGAGACCCAGTACTTC

clone size: NA
D gene: NA
J gene: TRBJ2-5
CDR3 length: 13
V gene: TRBV7-9
CDR3 protein: CASSLVREETQYF
CDR3 DNA: TGTGCCAGCAGCTTGGTCAGGGAAGAGACCCAGTACTTC

clone size: NA
D gene: TRBD2
J gene: TRBJ2-5
CDR3 length: 15
V gene: TRBV11-2
CDR3 protein: CASSRNLAGAETQYF
CDR3 DNA: TGTGCCAGCAGCCGAAACTTAGCGGGAGCAGAGACCCAGTACTTC

clone size: NA
D gene: TRBD2
J gene: TRBJ2-3
CDR3 length: 16
V gene: TRBV5-1
CDR3 protein: CASSLGLAVRTDTQYF
CDR3 DNA: TGCGCCAGCAGCTTGGGGCTAGCGGTACGCACAGATACGCAGTATTTT

clone size: NA
D gene: NA
J gene: TRBJ2-7
CDR3 length: 14
V gene: TRBV1
CDR3 protein: CTSSHNSSSYEQYF
CDR3 DNA: TGCACCAGCAGCCATAACTCTAGCTCCTACGAGCAGTACTTC

clone size: NA
D gene: NA
J gene: TRBJ2-7
CDR3 length: 13
V gene: TRBV27
CDR3 protein: CASPPGSSYEQYF
CDR3 DNA: TGTGCCAGCCCCCCTGGCAGCTCCTACGAGCAGTACTTC

clone size: NA
D gene: TRBD1
J gene: TRBJ2-3
CDR3 length: 14
V gene: TRBV13
CDR3 protein: CASRDTGVTDTQYF
CDR3 DNA: TGTGCCAGCAGAGACACAGGGGTGACAGATACGCAGTATTTT

clone size: once
D gene: NA
J gene: TRBJ1-1
CDR3 length: 12
V gene: TRBV9
CDR3 protein: CASSVYGGEAFF
CDR3 DNA: TGTGCCAGCAGCGTATATGGAGGTGAAGCTTTCTTT

clone size: NA
D gene: NA
J gene: TRBJ1-1
CDR3 length: 11
V gene: TRBV7-9
CDR3 protein: CASAENTEAFF
CDR3 DNA: TGTGCCAGCGCGGAGAACACTGAAGCTTTCTTT

clone size: NA
D gene: TRBD2
J gene: TRBJ2-5
CDR3 length: 16
V gene: TRBV5-1
CDR3 protein: CASSLSLAGPQETQYF
CDR3 DNA: TGCGCCAGCAGCTTGTCTCTAGCGGGGCCTCAAGAGACCCAGTACTTC

clone size: NA
D gene: NA
J gene: TRBJ2-1
CDR3 length: 16
V gene: TRBV3-1/TRBV3-2
CDR3 protein: CASSQELTSSYNEQFF
CDR3 DNA: TGTGCCAGCAGCCAAGAGTTGACAAGCTCCTACAATGAGCAGTTCTTC

clone size: once
D gene: TRBD1
J gene: TRBJ2-3
CDR3 length: 14
V gene: TRBV6-5
CDR3 protein: CASRPDRVSDTQYF
CDR3 DNA: TGTGCCAGCAGGCCGGACAGGGTCTCAGATACGCAGTATTTT

clone size: NA
D gene: NA
J gene: TRBJ1-5
CDR3 length: 16
V gene: TRBV4-1
CDR3 protein: CASSQGWAQGNQPQHF
CDR3 DNA: TGCGCCAGCAGCCAAGGGTGGGCGCAGGGGAATCAGCCCCAGCATTTT

clone size: once
D gene: TRBD1
J gene: TRBJ1-2
CDR3 length: 16
V gene: TRBV4-1
CDR3 protein: CASSQAAGGAERGYTF
CDR3 DNA: TGCGCCAGCAGCCAAGCCGCAGGGGGAGCCGAGCGTGGCTACACCTTC